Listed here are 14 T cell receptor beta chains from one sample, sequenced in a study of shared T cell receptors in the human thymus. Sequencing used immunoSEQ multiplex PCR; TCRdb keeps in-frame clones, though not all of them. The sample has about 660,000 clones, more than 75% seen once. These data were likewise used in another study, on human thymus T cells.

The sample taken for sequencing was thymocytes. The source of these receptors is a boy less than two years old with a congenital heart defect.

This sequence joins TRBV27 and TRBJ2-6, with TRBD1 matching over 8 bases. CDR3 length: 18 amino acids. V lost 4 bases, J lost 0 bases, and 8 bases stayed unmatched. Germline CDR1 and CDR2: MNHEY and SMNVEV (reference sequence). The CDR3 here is CASSSPDRESSGANVLTF. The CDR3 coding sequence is TGTGCCAGCAGTTCCCCGGACAGGGAGAGCTCTGGGGCCAACGTCCTGACTTTC.

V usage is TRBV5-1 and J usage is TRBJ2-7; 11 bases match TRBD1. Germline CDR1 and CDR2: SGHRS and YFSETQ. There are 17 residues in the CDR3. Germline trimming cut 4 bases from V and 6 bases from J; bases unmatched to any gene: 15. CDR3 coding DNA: TGCGCCAGCAGCCTCGGACAGGGGGCGCGGGGGGCTATCGAGCAGTACTTC. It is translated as CASSLGQGARGAIEQYF.

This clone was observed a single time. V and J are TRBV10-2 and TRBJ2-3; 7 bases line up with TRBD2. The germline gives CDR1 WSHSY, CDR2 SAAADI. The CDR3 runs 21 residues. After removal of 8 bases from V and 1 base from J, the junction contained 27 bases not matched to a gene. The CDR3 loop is CASVAQMCFAGVPPCTDTQYF. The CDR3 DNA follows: TGCGCCAGCGTAGCACAAATGTGTTTCGCGGGAGTCCCTCCGTGCACAGATACGCAGTATTTT.

As DNA, the CDR3 is TGTGCCACCAGCAGGACAGAGAACACTGAAGCTTTCTTT. Translated, it gives CATSRTENTEAFF. This sequence joins TRBV15 and TRBJ1-1; D is possibly TRBD1 (5 bases). The V gene lost 3 bases and the J gene lost 1 base, with 6 bases spanning the gap. The CDR3 loop spans 13 amino acids. CDR1 is LNHNV, CDR2 YYDKDF, per germline (reference sequence). The whole variable domain, remainder taken from reference TRBV15 and TRBJ1-1, is DAMVIQNPRYQVTQFGKPVTLSCSQTLNHNVMYWYQQKSSQAPKLLFHYYDKDFNNEADTPDNFQSRRPNTSFCFLDIRSPGLGDTAMYLCATSRTENTEAFFGQGTRLTVV.

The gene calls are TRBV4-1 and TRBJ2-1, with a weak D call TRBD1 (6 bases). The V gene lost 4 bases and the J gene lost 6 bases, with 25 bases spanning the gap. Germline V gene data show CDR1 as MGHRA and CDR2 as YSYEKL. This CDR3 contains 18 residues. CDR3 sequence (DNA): TGCGCCAGCAGCCCATTAGGGGGTAGGACCGCCCCCCCCAATGAGCAGTTCTTC. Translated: CASSPLGGRTAPPNEQFF.

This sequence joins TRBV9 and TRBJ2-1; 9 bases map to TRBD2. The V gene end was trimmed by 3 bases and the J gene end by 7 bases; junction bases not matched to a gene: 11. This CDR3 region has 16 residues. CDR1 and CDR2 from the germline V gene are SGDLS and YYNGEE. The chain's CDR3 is CASSDSGRPRRNEQFF. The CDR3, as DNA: TGTGCCAGCAGCGACAGCGGGAGGCCCCGGAGGAATGAGCAGTTCTTC. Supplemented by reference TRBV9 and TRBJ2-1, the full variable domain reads DSGVTQTPKHLITATGQRVTLRCSPRSGDLSVYWYQQSLDQGLQFLIQYYNGEERAKGNILERFSAQQFPDLHSELNLSSLELGDSALYFCASSDSGRPRRNEQFFGPGTRLTVL.

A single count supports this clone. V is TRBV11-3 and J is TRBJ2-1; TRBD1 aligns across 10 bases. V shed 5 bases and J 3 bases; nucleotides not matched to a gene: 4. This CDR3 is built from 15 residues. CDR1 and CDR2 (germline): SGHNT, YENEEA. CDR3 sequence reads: CASSRGQGIYNEQFF. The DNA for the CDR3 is TGTGCCAGCAGCCGGGGACAGGGGATCTACAATGAGCAGTTCTTC.

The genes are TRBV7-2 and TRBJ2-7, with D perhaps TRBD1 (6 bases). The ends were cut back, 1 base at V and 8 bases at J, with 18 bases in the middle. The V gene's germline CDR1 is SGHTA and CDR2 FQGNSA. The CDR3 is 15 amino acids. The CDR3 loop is CASSLDGQGRTKQYF. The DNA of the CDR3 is TGTGCCAGCAGCTTAGACGGGCAGGGGAGAACGAAGCAGTACTTC.

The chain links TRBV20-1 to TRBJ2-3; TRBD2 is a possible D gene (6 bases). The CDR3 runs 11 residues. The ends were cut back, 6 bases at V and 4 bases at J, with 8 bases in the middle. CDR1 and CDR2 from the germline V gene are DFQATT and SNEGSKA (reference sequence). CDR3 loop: CSAVAADTQYF. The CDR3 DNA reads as TGCAGTGCGGTAGCGGCAGATACGCAGTATTTT.

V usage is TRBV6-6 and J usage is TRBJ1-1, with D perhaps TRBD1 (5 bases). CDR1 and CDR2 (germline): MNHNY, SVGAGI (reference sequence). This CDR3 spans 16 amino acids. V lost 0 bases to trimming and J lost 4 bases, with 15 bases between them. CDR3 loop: CASSYSNVIGGTEAFF. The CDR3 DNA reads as TGTGCCAGCAGTTACTCGAACGTGATCGGGGGCACTGAAGCTTTCTTT.

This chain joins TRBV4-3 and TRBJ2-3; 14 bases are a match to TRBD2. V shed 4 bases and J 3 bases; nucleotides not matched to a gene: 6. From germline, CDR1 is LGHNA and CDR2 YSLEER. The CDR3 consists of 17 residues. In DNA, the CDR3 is TGCGCCAGCAGCCCACAGACTAGCGGGAGGGGGACAGATACGCAGTATTTT. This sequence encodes CASSPQTSGRGTDTQYF.

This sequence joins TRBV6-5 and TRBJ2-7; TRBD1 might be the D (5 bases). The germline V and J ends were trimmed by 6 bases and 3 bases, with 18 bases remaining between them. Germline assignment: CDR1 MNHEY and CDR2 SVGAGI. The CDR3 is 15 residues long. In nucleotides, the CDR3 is TGTGCCAGCAGGCCCTTGGTCAGGGATCTCTACGAGCAGTACTTC. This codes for CASRPLVRDLYEQYF.

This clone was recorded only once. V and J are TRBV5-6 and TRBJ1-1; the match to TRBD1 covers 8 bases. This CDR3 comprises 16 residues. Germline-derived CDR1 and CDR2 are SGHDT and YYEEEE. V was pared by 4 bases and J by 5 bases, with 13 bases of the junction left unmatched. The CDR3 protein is CASSLGPGGRGTEAFF. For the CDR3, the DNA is TGTGCCAGCAGCCTAGGGCCAGGGGGCAGGGGAACTGAAGCTTTCTTT. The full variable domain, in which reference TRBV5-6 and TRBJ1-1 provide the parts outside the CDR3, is DAGVTQSPTHLIKTRGQQVTLRCSPKSGHDTVSWYQQALGQGPQFIFQYYEEEERQRGNFPDRFSGHQFPNYSSELNVNALLLGDSALYLCASSLGPGGRGTEAFFGQGTRLTVV.

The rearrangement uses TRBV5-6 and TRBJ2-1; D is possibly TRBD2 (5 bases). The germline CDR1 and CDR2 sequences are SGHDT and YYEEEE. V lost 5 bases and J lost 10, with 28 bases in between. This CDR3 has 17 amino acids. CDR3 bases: TGTGCCAGCAGTTTGCCCCTTGGCGCCCACCATCCGGGAGAGCAGTTCTTC. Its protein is CASSLPLGAHHPGEQFF.